These T cell receptor beta chains were read from a single sample in a study of identifying expanded T cells in peripheral blood. The protocol was immunoSEQ multiplex PCR, while the TCRdb copy is restricted to in-frame clones and leaves out a portion. Altogether some 100,000 clones are present, less than 90% being singletons, with the ten largest covering approximately 8%. The sequenced material came from blood. The source is a person aged 18 to 75 in good health. Each CDR3 is given with its conserved first and last residue. Each record gives: J gene, D gene, CDR3 length, V gene, clone size, CDR3 DNA, CDR3 protein. D genes are given only for firm matches. Not every row has a clone size; where given, it reads once, few, many or a size class.

TRBJ1-6 TRBD1 17 TRBV13 . TGTGCCAGCAGCCGGACAGGCGAGGGCTCCTATAATTCACCCCTCCACTTT CASSRTGEGSYNSPLHF
TRBJ2-1 TRBD1 15 TRBV10-1 . TGCGCCAGCGGCGAATCCGGGACAGGGGACAATGAGCAGTTCTTC CASGESGTGDNEQFF
TRBJ2-5 . 16 TRBV5-1 . TGCGCCAGCAACTCCCCCTATTCCGTTGGGGGAGAGACCCAGTACTTC CASNSPYSVGGETQYF
TRBJ2-3 . 13 TRBV2 . TGTGCCAGCAACTCGCGACGCACAGATACGCAGTATTTT CASNSRRTDTQYF
TRBJ1-2 . 11 TRBV28 . TGTGCCAGCAGGGGGCTCTGGGGCTACACCTTC CASRGLWGYTF
TRBJ1-6 . 15 TRBV6-4 . TGTGCCAGCAGTGAGGAACTATCGGGTAATTCACCCCTCCACTTT CASSEELSGNSPLHF
TRBJ1-1 . 15 TRBV7-9 . TGTGCCAGCACCGTATCACAGGGTTTGAACACTGAAGCTTTCTTT CASTVSQGLNTEAFF
TRBJ2-3 TRBD1 15 TRBV7-9 . TGTGCCAGCAGACTACTGACAGGGGAGACAGATACGCAGTATTTT CASRLLTGETDTQYF
TRBJ2-7 . 11 TRBV6-6 . TGTGCCAGCAGCCATTCCCTGGAGCAGTACTTC CASSHSLEQYF
TRBJ2-3 TRBD2 13 TRBV10-2 . TGCGCCAGCAGGAGCGGGGATGTGAATACGCAGTATTTT CASRSGDVNTQYF
TRBJ2-7 TRBD1 16 TRBV5-1 . TGCGCCAGCAGCTTGAGTAGCAGGGGGCAAGGCTACGAGCAGTACTTC CASSLSSRGQGYEQYF
TRBJ2-7 TRBD2 15 TRBV7-2 . TGTGCCAGCAGCCCTCCGGCGGGAGCTCGGTACGAGCAGTACTTC CASSPPAGARYEQYF
TRBJ1-5 . 14 TRBV6-1 . TGTGCCAGCAGTGAACCAGTCAGCCATCAGCCCCAGCATTTT CASSEPVSHQPQHF
TRBJ1-3 . 12 TRBV7-2 few TGTGCCAGCAGCTTAGCTGGAAACACCATATATTTT CASSLAGNTIYF
TRBJ2-1 . 15 TRBV2 . TGTGCCAGCAGTGAAGTGGGGGGCTCCTACAATGAGCAGTTCTTC CASSEVGGSYNEQFF
TRBJ2-5 TRBD1 13 TRBV10-2 . TGCGCCAGCACCGGGACAGGACAAGAGACCCAGTACTTC CASTGTGQETQYF
TRBJ2-5 . 14 TRBV28 . TGTGCCAGCAGTTTAGTTAGCGGCCAAGAGACCCAGTACTTC CASSLVSGQETQYF
TRBJ2-3 . 14 TRBV6-6 few TGTGCCAGCAGTCCCCCTTCGGGAACAGATACGCAGTATTTT CASSPPSGTDTQYF
TRBJ1-2 . 15 TRBV28 . TGTGCCAGCACCACTCAAGATCAAGGGGGGGATGGCTACACCTTC CASTTQDQGGDGYTF
TRBJ1-4 . 14 TRBV28 . TGTGCCAGCAGCCTTACCGATGGAAAGAGGAAACTGTTTTTT CASSLTDGKRKLFF
TRBJ1-4 TRBD1 16 TRBV2 . TGTGCCAGCCAAAAGGGGACAGGGGGCATAAGTGAAAAACTGTTTTTT CASQKGTGGISEKLFF
TRBJ1-5 . 13 TRBV7-9 . TGTGCCAGCAGCCCTCGATATTCCGGAACCCAGCATTTT CASSPRYSGTQHF
TRBJ2-2 TRBD2 15 TRBV27 . TGTGCCAGCAGTCCGACGGGGGGTGGCACCGGGGAGCTGTTTTTT CASSPTGGGTGELFF
TRBJ2-3 TRBD2 17 TRBV5-4 . TGTGCCAGCAGCATCGGGACTAGCTCTCCTTACACAGATACGCAGTATTTT CASSIGTSSPYTDTQYF
TRBJ2-2 TRBD1 14 TRBV5-1 . TGCGCCAGCAGCTTGGGAGGGGGCGCCGGGGAGCTGTTTTTT CASSLGGGAGELFF
TRBJ2-7 TRBD1 14 TRBV7-3 . TGTGCCAGCAGTCGGACAGGGGGATCCTACGAGCAGTACTTC CASSRTGGSYEQYF
TRBJ1-1 . 12 TRBV2 few TGTGCCAGCAGAGTAGGGGGGCCTGAAGCTTTCTTT CASRVGGPEAFF
TRBJ2-7 TRBD2 16 TRBV19 . TGTGCCAGTAGATTGGATTCGCGGGGGGGGCCCTACGAGCAGTACTTC CASRLDSRGGPYEQYF
TRBJ2-1 TRBD1 13 TRBV29-1 . TGCAGCGTAGCCGACAGGGGATTAGATGAGCAGTTCTTC CSVADRGLDEQFF
TRBJ1-5 . 17 TRBV6-1 . TGTGCCAGCAGTGAAGAATCGCCGACAGTTAGCAATCAGCCCCAGCATTTT CASSEESPTVSNQPQHF
TRBJ1-1 TRBD1 14 TRBV7-2 . TGTGCCAGCGGTGAGACAGGGCTGAACACTGAAGCTTTCTTT CASGETGLNTEAFF
TRBJ2-5 . 14 TRBV5-1 . TGCGCCAGCAGCTTGGGTAGCGGTCGGGAGACCCAGTACTTC CASSLGSGRETQYF
TRBJ2-2 . 16 TRBV15 . TGTGCCACCAGCAGAGGTGGAGGGGAGAACACCGGGGAGCTGTTTTTT CATSRGGGENTGELFF
TRBJ2-5 . 14 TRBV18 . TGTGCCAGCTCTGAAGGGGATTGGCAAGAGACCCAGTACTTC CASSEGDWQETQYF
TRBJ2-7 TRBD2 14 TRBV7-2 . TGTGCCAGCAGCCCGGGACTAGCTAGCTACGAGCAGTACTTC CASSPGLASYEQYF
TRBJ1-6 TRBD1 19 TRBV19 . TGTGCCAGTAAACGAAATTTCGGGACAGGGGGCGCGGATAATTCACCCCTCCACTTT CASKRNFGTGGADNSPLHF
TRBJ1-5 . 15 TRBV5-1 . TGCGCCAGCAGCTTGTTATCAGGGGAGGGTCAGCCCCAGCATTTT CASSLLSGEGQPQHF
TRBJ2-7 TRBD1 19 TRBV27 . TGTGCCAGCAGTCCCAACCCACTAACGGACAGGGGGCTTGCCTACGAGCAGTACTTC CASSPNPLTDRGLAYEQYF
TRBJ1-6 TRBD1 16 TRBV2 . TGTGCCAGCAGAAACACAGGGGTGGCTTTAAATTCACCCCTCCACTTT CASRNTGVALNSPLHF
TRBJ1-4 . 14 TRBV30 . TGTGCCTGGAGCTTGGGCGCAATTAATGAAAAACTGTTTTTT CAWSLGAINEKLFF
TRBJ1-5 . 15 TRBV10-2 . TGTGCCAGCAGTTACCCCAGGGGAGACAATCAGCCCCAGCATTTT CASSYPRGDNQPQHF
TRBJ1-4 . 15 TRBV9 . TGTGCCAGCAGCGCCCCAGGTGCAACTAATGAAAAACTGTTTTTT CASSAPGATNEKLFF
TRBJ2-7 . 12 TRBV28 . TGTGCCAGCAGCTCTGACAGATACGAGCAGTACTTC CASSSDRYEQYF
TRBJ2-4 . 15 TRBV29-1 . TGCAGCGTTGGAACAAGGGCAAAAGACAAAAACATTCAGTACTTC CSVGTRAKDKNIQYF
TRBJ2-5 TRBD2 16 TRBV15 few TGTGCCACCTCTCTAGCGGGACCAAAGACTGGGGAGACCCAGTACTTC CATSLAGPKTGETQYF
TRBJ1-5 . 11 TRBV6-5 . TGTGCCAGCAGTGGGGGGGGGCCCCAGCATTTT CASSGGGPQHF
TRBJ2-7 . 14 TRBV4-1 . TGCGCCAGCAGCCAAGATATGGGTCCCTACGAGCAGTACTTC CASSQDMGPYEQYF
TRBJ2-2 TRBD1 15 TRBV9 . TGTGCCAGCAGCGGACAGGGGCTGGGTACCGGGGAGCTGTTTTTT CASSGQGLGTGELFF
TRBJ1-1 . 15 TRBV9 . TGTGCCAGCAGCGTAGGGGTAGGGATGAACACTGAAGCTTTCTTT CASSVGVGMNTEAFF
TRBJ2-7 TRBD1 14 TRBV28 . TGTGCCAGCAGTTTAGGGGGACAGCCCTACGAGCAGTACTTC CASSLGGQPYEQYF
TRBJ2-7 . 13 TRBV18 few TGTGCCAGCTCACAGGGTATGGGCGACGAGCAGTACTTC CASSQGMGDEQYF
TRBJ2-2 . 14 TRBV7-3 . TGTGCCAGCAGCTTAGGTTCAAACACCGGGGAGCTGTTTTTT CASSLGSNTGELFF
TRBJ2-4 . 14 TRBV7-9 . TGTGCCAGCAGCTTAGCGGGTGGGGTGAACATTCAGTACTTC CASSLAGGVNIQYF
TRBJ1-6 . 15 TRBV6-5 . TGTGCCAGCAGGTTAGCATGGACGGAACATTCACCCCTCCACTTT CASRLAWTEHSPLHF